Listed here are 5 T cell receptor beta chains from one sample, sequenced in a study of radiation and T cells in renal cell carcinoma. Time point in this sample: baseline pretreatment blood. Stated treatment: 15 Gy SBRT to primary tumor, nephrectomy 4 weeks later. TCRdb keeps only in-frame clones here, not all; method: immunoSEQ multiplex PCR. The profile shows about 130,000 clones, roughly 80% of them singletons. The sample consisted of blood, taken from a patient whose treatment included radiotherapy and nephrectomy. The receptors were gathered from a woman aged 60-75 years with renal cell carcinoma.

The chain uses TRBV6-5 and TRBJ1-2; possible D gene TRBD1, 5 bases. V was shortened by 4 bases and J by 0 bases, with 6 bases between the two germline ends. The germline gives CDR1 MNHEY, CDR2 SVGAGI. This CDR3 spans 13 amino acids. The CDR3 sequence: CASSWTPNYGYTF. The CDR3 nucleotides are TGTGCCAGCAGTTGGACACCTAACTATGGCTACACCTTC.

V is TRBV28 and J is TRBJ1-2, with 7 bases aligning to TRBD1. After removal of 1 base from V and 2 bases from J, the junction contained 10 bases not matched to a gene. The CDR3 length is 17 residues. CDR1 and CDR2 from the germline V gene are MDHEN and SYDVKM. The CDR3 loop reads CASSLYSLGQQNYGYTF. In DNA form, the CDR3 reads TGTGCCAGCAGTTTATATTCTCTGGGACAGCAGAACTATGGCTACACCTTC.

The chain carries TRBV29-1 and TRBJ2-7; TRBD2 is a possible D gene (5 bases). Per germline, CDR1 SQVTM and CDR2 ANQGSEA. The CDR3 has 13 amino acids. The ends were cut back, 3 bases at V and 0 bases at J, with 9 bases in the middle. The CDR3: CSVEPRDSYEQYF. CDR3 coding DNA: TGCAGCGTTGAGCCTCGGGACTCCTACGAGCAGTACTTC.

The chain employs TRBV7-9 and TRBJ1-2; D possibly corresponds to TRBD1 (6 bases). Trimming cost V 3 bases and J 7 bases, with 18 bases left between them. The V gene's germline CDR1 is SEHNR and CDR2 FQNEAQ (reference sequence). The CDR3 length is 15 residues. CDR3 in DNA: TGTGCCAGCAGCTTGACAGGACCTCAGGGGATTGGCTACACCTTC. Residues: CASSLTGPQGIGYTF. The complete variable domain, with remaining parts taken from reference TRBV7-9 and TRBJ1-2, reads DTGVSQNPRHKITKRGQNVTFRCDPISEHNRLYWYRQTLGQGPEFLTYFQNEAQLEKSRLLSDRFSAERPKGSFSTLEIQRTEQGDSAMYLCASSLTGPQGIGYTFGSGTRLTVV.

The genes are TRBV19 and TRBJ2-5; 11 bases match TRBD1. V lost 3 bases, J lost 2 bases, and 5 bases stayed unmatched. The CDR3 totals 16 residues. Germline V gives CDR1 LNHDA, CDR2 SQIVND (reference sequence). CDR3 nucleotide sequence: TGTGCCAGTAGTATTGGCGGGACAGGGGGGCAAGAGACCCAGTACTTC. Protein product: CASSIGGTGGQETQYF.